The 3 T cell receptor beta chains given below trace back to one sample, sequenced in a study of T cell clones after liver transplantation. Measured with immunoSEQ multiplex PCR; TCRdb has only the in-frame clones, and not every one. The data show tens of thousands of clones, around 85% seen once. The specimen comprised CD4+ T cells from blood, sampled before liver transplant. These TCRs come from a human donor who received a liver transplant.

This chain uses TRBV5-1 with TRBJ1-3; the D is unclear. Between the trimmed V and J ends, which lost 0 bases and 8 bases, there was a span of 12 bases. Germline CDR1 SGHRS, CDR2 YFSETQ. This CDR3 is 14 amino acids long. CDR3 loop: CASSLGGGLDTIYF. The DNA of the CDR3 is TGCGCCAGCAGCTTGGGAGGAGGGCTAGACACCATATATTTT.

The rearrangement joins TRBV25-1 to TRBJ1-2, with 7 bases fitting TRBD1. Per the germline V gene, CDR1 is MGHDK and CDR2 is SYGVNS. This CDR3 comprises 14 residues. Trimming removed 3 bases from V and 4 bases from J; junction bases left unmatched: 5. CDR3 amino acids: CASSDPGGVYGYTF. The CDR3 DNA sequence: TGTGCCAGCAGTGACCCAGGGGGGGTCTATGGCTACACCTTC.

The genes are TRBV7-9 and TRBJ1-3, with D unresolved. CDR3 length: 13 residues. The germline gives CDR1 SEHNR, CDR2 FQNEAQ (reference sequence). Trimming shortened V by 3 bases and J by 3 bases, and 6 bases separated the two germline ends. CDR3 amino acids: CASSFGLGNTIYF. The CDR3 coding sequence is TGTGCCAGCAGCTTTGGCCTTGGAAACACCATATATTTT. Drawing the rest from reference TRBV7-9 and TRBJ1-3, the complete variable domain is DTGVSQNPRHKITKRGQNVTFRCDPISEHNRLYWYRQTLGQGPEFLTYFQNEAQLEKSRLLSDRFSAERPKGSFSTLEIQRTEQGDSAMYLCASSFGLGNTIYFGEGSWLTVV.